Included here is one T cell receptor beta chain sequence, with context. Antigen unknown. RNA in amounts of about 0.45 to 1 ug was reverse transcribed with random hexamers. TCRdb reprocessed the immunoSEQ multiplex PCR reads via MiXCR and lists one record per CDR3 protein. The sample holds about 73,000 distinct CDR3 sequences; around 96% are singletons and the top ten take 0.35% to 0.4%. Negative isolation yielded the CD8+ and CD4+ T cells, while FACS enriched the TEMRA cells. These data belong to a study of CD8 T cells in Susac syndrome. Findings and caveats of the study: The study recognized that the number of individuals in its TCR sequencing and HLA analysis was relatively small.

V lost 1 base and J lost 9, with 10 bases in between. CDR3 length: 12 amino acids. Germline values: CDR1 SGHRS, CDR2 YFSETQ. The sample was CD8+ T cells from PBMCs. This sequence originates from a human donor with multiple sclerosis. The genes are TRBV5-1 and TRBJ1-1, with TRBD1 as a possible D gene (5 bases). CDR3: CASSLMGQKAFF. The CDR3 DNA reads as TGCGCCAGCAGCTTGATGGGGCAGAAAGCTTTCTTT.